This T cell receptor beta chain was retrieved from a study of blood T cells in healthy people across ages. CDR3 size: 14 residues. Trimming left V 5 bases short and J 0 bases short, with 10 bases between. Germline CDR1 reads SGHVS; CDR2 reads FQNEAQ. Study-level results: Naive T cell percentage by flow cytometry tracked strongly with beta diversity. Possibly confounding the expanded clonotype changes was the fact that donor CMV status was unknown.

Primed by a sample-barcoded 5' primer and a J-beta primer mix, a second PCR proceeded for roughly 6 to 12 cycles. TCRdb redid the calling of the 5' RACE reads with MiXCR, one entry per CDR3 protein. The sample carries 630,000 or so distinct CDR3 sequences, about 34% recorded once. As concerns this clonotype: Its antigen is unidentified. A much larger clone lies a single base off, so this may be a read error.

Donors each provided ten milliliters of peripheral blood. They isolated at least 6.5 million PBMCs from each sample. This TCR came from a woman older than 75 in good health. V gene TRBV7-8 combines with J gene TRBJ1-1; perhaps TRBD1 as D (5 bases). The source material was blood. DNA of the CDR3: TGTGCCAGCAGCCTCAGGGAGGTGAACACTGAAGCTTTCTTT. It codes for CASSLREVNTEAFF.